The rows below give T cell receptor beta chains drawn from one sample of a study of T cells in Graves' hyperthyroidism and ophthalmopathy. TCRdb re-called the multiplex PCR reads through MiXCR, storing one row per CDR3 protein. The data contain some 270,000 distinct CDR3 sequences, approximately 25% of them singletons. The material sequenced was blood. The receptors were sampled from a woman aged 40 to 50 with Graves' ophthalmopathy. Both conserved end residues are part of each CDR3. D genes are given only for firm matches. Clone size is stated in some rows and not others, as once, few, many or a class when expanded.

CDR3 DNA	CDR3 protein	J gene	V gene	D gene	clone size
TGCAGTGCTAGAACAGGGGGGGATGGCTACACCTTC	CSARTGGDGYTF	TRBJ1-2	TRBV20-1	TRBD1	many
TGTGCCAGCAGCCCGTTACCGAACACTGAAGCTTTCTTT	CASSPLPNTEAFF	TRBJ1-1	TRBV27	NA	many
TGTGCCAGCAGTAAAAGAAGCGGGTATAACTACGAGCAGTACTTC	CASSKRSGYNYEQYF	TRBJ2-7	TRBV28	NA	NA
TGTGCCAGCACCCGGACTGGCGAGCAGTACTTC	CASTRTGEQYF	TRBJ2-7	TRBV6-2/TRBV6-3	NA	NA
TGTGCCAGCAGTTTATCGGCCTTTCAGCCCCAGCATTTT	CASSLSAFQPQHF	TRBJ1-5	TRBV27	NA	many
TGTGCCAGCAGCCAAGTCAGCGCTCCGCAAGAGACCCAGTACTTC	CASSQVSAPQETQYF	TRBJ2-5	TRBV16	NA	many
TGTGCCAGCTCACCGGGACTAGCCCTTGGGACCCAGTACTTC	CASSPGLALGTQYF	TRBJ2-5	TRBV18	TRBD2	NA
TGTGCCAGCAGTGAAGCGACAGTAAGCTATGGCTACACCTTC	CASSEATVSYGYTF	TRBJ1-2	TRBV2	NA	NA
TGCAGCGTGGCGGGACAGGGGGCGACCTACGAGCAGTACTTC	CSVAGQGATYEQYF	TRBJ2-7	TRBV29-1	TRBD1	once
TGTGCCAGCAGCTCAAAACCGGCCCACTACGAGCAGTCCTTC	CASSSKPAHYEQSF	TRBJ2-7	TRBV28	NA	once
TGTGCCAGCAGTTACCCGACAGGGTTTGATTCACCCCTCCACTTT	CASSYPTGFDSPLHF	TRBJ1-6	TRBV6-5	TRBD1	many
TGTGCCAGCAGCCGTCCGGGACAGGGGCGCAACGAGCAGTACTTC	CASSRPGQGRNEQYF	TRBJ2-7	TRBV28	TRBD1	many
TGTGCCAGCAGTCTTGGACTAACCTACGAGCAGTACTTC	CASSLGLTYEQYF	TRBJ2-7	TRBV6-5	NA	many
TGTGCCAGCAGCCTGAGGATCCAAGAGACCCAGTACTTC	CASSLRIQETQYF	TRBJ2-5	TRBV5-6	NA	many
NA	CASSSSGLAEQETQYF	TRBJ2-5	TRBV28	NA	many
TGTGCCAGCAGTGAAGCGGTGGGGTCTGGGGCCAACGTCCTGACTTTC	CASSEAVGSGANVLTF	TRBJ2-6	TRBV6-1	NA	many
TGTGCCAGCAGCCTGGGGACACAAGGAAACACCATATATTTT	CASSLGTQGNTIYF	TRBJ1-3	TRBV7-2	NA	many
TGTGCCAGCTCCACAGGGGGCACTGTAGAGACCCAGTACTTC	CASSTGGTVETQYF	TRBJ2-5	TRBV7-2	TRBD1	NA
TGTGCCTGTAGCGGACCACAGGGGATCTATGGCTACACCTTC	CACSGPQGIYGYTF	TRBJ1-2	TRBV30	TRBD1	once
TGTGCCAGCAGCCCAGGGGGGGGCCTCAATCAGCCCCAGCATTTT	CASSPGGGLNQPQHF	TRBJ1-5	TRBV7-2	TRBD1	many
TGTGCCACCGACCTGGGCGGAGAAAATTCACCCCTCCACTTT	CATDLGGENSPLHF	TRBJ1-6	TRBV28	NA	many
TGTGCCAGCAGTTTCGGAGCCCTAGGGACCCAGTACTTC	CASSFGALGTQYF	TRBJ2-5	TRBV27	NA	many
TGTGCCAGCAGTCTACAAGGGACTAGCGGCCCCTACGAGCAGTACTTC	CASSLQGTSGPYEQYF	TRBJ2-7	TRBV6-5	TRBD2	many
TGTGCCAGCACTACCGGGGGAGGGCTGCCCGGGGAGCTGTTTTTT	CASTTGGGLPGELFF	TRBJ2-2	TRBV12-3/TRBV12-4	TRBD2	NA
TGTGCCAGTAAGGGCCAGGCCAATCAGCCCCAGCATTTT	CASKGQANQPQHF	TRBJ1-5	TRBV19	NA	many
TGTGCCAGCAGTGGCGTAGCGGGAGCCCACACCGGGGAGCTGTTTTTT	CASSGVAGAHTGELFF	TRBJ2-2	TRBV11-2	TRBD2	many
TGTGCCAGCACCGGCGGACGGAACACCTACGAGCAGTACTTC	CASTGGRNTYEQYF	TRBJ2-7	TRBV6-1	NA	NA
TGTGCCAGCAGTGCAGGGGTCCACGAGCAGTACTTC	CASSAGVHEQYF	TRBJ2-7	TRBV2	NA	many
TGTGCCAGCAGCTCACAGGGGCGGAACTATGGCTACACCTTC	CASSSQGRNYGYTF	TRBJ1-2	TRBV7-2	TRBD1	NA
TGCAGCGTCTACGGTTGGACCGGGGAGCTGTTTTTT	CSVYGWTGELFF	TRBJ2-2	TRBV29-1	NA	many
TGTGCCAGTAGTTTGGGACGGGTGCTGAACACTGAAGCTTTCTTT	CASSLGRVLNTEAFF	TRBJ1-1	TRBV19	NA	many
TGTGCCAGCAGTGAATCGGTAGCGGCCAATACGAGGCAGTACTTC	CASSESVAANTRQYF	TRBJ2-7	TRBV2	NA	many
TGTGCCAGCACCAACGGGGGGGGCGTGAACACTGAAGCTTTCTTT	CASTNGGGVNTEAFF	TRBJ1-1	TRBV6-2/TRBV6-3	NA	many
TGTGCCAGCAGTAATAGACAGGGAGTAAACGGGGAGCTGTTTTTT	CASSNRQGVNGELFF	TRBJ2-2	TRBV6-1	TRBD1	many
TGTGCCAGCAGCTTAGCGGGACTAGCGGGAGACCGTAACTTC	CASSLAGLAGDRNF	TRBJ2-5	TRBV11-2	TRBD2	many
TGTGCCAGCACCGCCGGACTAGCGGGAGATGTTCGTTGGGATGAGCAGTTCTTC	CASTAGLAGDVRWDEQFF	TRBJ2-1	TRBV6-2/TRBV6-3	TRBD2	many
TGCGCCAGCACCAAGACAGATATTAGCTCTGGGGCCAACGTCCTGACTTTC	CASTKTDISSGANVLTF	TRBJ2-6	TRBV10-1	NA	many
TGCAGTGCTAGAGTCGCCTCCGGGACTAGCGGGAGAAGGGGTCTCGAGACCCAGTACTTC	CSARVASGTSGRRGLETQYF	TRBJ2-5	TRBV20-1	TRBD2	NA
TGTGCCAGCAGCTTCGGGAGTGCGCGACAGGGCAAAAACATTCAGTACTTC	CASSFGSARQGKNIQYF	TRBJ2-4	TRBV7-2	NA	NA
TGTGCCAGCAGCTTGGTGGAGGGAGGGTACTACGAGCAGTACTTC	CASSLVEGGYYEQYF	TRBJ2-7	TRBV5-6	TRBD2	many
TGTGCCAGTAGTATGAGTACCGGGACGATATCAAACATTCAGTACTTC	CASSMSTGTISNIQYF	TRBJ2-4	TRBV19	NA	many
TGTGCCAGTAGTAGTCTGGCGAACACTGAAGCTTTCTTT	CASSSLANTEAFF	TRBJ1-1	TRBV28	NA	NA
NA	CASSSSYLGAGNTIYF	TRBJ1-3	TRBV12-3/TRBV12-4	NA	many
TGTGCCAGCAGCCAAGAGTCGGCTAGCGGGGGTAGCTCCTACGAGCAGTACTTC	CASSQESASGGSSYEQYF	TRBJ2-7	TRBV4-2	TRBD2	many
TGCGCCAGCAGCTTACTCTACTCCTACGAGCAGTACTTC	CASSLLYSYEQYF	TRBJ2-7	TRBV5-1	NA	many
TGCAGCGCCACCGCTGGACCCTACGAGCAGTACTTC	CSATAGPYEQYF	TRBJ2-7	TRBV29-1	NA	many
TGTGCCAGCAGCCAAGAAGGAGGTCCCAAGAACACTGAAGCTTTCTTT	CASSQEGGPKNTEAFF	TRBJ1-1	TRBV4-2	NA	many
TGTGCCGGCAGTTTGACTAGCGGGCTCTCCTCCTACGAGCAGTACTTC	CAGSLTSGLSSYEQYF	TRBJ2-7	TRBV28	TRBD2	many
TGTGCCAGCAAAGTTGATAGCGGGATGAGTACCGGGGAGCTGTTTTTT	CASKVDSGMSTGELFF	TRBJ2-2	TRBV2	TRBD2	many
TGTGCCAGCAGCCCGACCGGACAGGGAAACTATGGCTACACCTTC	CASSPTGQGNYGYTF	TRBJ1-2	TRBV3-1	TRBD1	many
TGCAGCGTTGTCCTGCAGGGGGCCGGGGCCAACGTCCTGACTTTC	CSVVLQGAGANVLTF	TRBJ2-6	TRBV29-1	TRBD1	NA